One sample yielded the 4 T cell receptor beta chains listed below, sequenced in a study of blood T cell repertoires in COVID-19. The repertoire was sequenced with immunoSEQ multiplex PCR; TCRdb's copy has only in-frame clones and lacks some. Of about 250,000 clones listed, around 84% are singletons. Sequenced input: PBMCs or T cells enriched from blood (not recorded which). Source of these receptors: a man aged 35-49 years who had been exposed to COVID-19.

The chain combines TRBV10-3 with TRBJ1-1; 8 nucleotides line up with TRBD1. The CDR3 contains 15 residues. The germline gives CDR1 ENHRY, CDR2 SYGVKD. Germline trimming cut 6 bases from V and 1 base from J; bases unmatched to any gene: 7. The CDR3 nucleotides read TGTGCCATCAGGACAGGGGAGGGCACGAACACTGAAGCTTTCTTT. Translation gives CAIRTGEGTNTEAFF.

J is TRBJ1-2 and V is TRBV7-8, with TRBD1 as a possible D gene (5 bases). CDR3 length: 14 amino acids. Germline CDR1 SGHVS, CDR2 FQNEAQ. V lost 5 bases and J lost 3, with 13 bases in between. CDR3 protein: CASSPRGDYYGYTF. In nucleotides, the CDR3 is TGTGCCAGCAGCCCCCGGGGGGACTACTATGGCTACACCTTC.

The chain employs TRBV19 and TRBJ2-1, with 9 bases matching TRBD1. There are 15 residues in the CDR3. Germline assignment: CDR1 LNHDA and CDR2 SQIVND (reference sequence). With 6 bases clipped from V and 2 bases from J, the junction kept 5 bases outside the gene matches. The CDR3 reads CASSRQGGTYNEQFF. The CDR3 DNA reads TGTGCCAGTAGCCGACAGGGGGGAACCTACAATGAGCAGTTCTTC. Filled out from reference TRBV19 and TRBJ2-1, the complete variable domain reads DGGITQSPKYLFRKEGQNVTLSCEQNLNHDAMYWYRQDPGQGLRLIYYSQIVNDFQKGDIAEGYSVSREKKESFPLTVTSAQKNPTAFYLCASSRQGGTYNEQFFGPGTRLTVL.

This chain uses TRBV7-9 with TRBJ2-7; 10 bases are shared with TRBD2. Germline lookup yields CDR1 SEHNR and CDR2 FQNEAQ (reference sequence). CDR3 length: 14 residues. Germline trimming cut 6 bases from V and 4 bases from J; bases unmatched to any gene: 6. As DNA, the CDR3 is TGTGCCAGCAGTAGCGGGAGGTTATTGTACGAGCAGTACTTC. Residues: CASSSGRLLYEQYF.